This T cell receptor (beta chain) was obtained from a study of T cell changes during pregnancy in multiple sclerosis. This clone was seen a few times. Here immunoSEQ multiplex PCR was the method, and the copy in TCRdb shows in-frame clones only, minus some. The table has fewer than 95,000 clones, around 92% seen once. The length of the CDR3 is 16 residues. V shed 4 bases and J 15 bases; nucleotides not matched to a gene: 19. Germline V gene sequence: CDR1 MGHRA, CDR2 YSYEKL. The receptor was isolated from a female donor with multiple sclerosis, enrolled in a pregnancy study. Sequences were derived from peripheral blood, sampled in the third trimester of pregnancy. The chain employs TRBV4-1 and TRBJ1-4; TRBD1 agrees at 8 bases. The CDR3 reads CASSPWMAGGLNRMFF. The CDR3 DNA reads as TGCGCCAGCAGCCCGTGGATGGCAGGGGGCCTTAACCGAATGTTTTTT.